Included here is one T cell receptor (beta chain) sequence, with context. This CDR3 is built from 13 residues. Germline-derived CDR1 and CDR2 are SGHTA and FQGNSA. The sample is drawn from a study of blood T cells in healthy people across ages. A second roughly 6 to 11 cycle PCR used barcoded and J-beta primers. TCRdb recomputed calls from the 5' RACE reads with MiXCR, one row per CDR3 protein. The table lists around 650,000 distinct CDR3 sequences, about 43% of them singletons. Sequenced input: blood. The origin of this receptor is a man older than 75 in good health. The rearrangement joins TRBV7-2 to TRBJ2-1, with D tentatively TRBD1 (6 bases). The J call may be incorrect, as the DNA end agrees better with TRBJ2-7. DNA of the CDR3: TGTGCCAGCAGTGGGGGCTCCTACAATGAGCAGTACTTC. It encodes CASSGGSYNEQYF.